The 22 T cell receptor beta chains in this list originate from one sample, sequenced in a study of T-cell memory formation after mild COVID-19. TCRdb ran MiXCR on the 5' RACE reads and lists one entry per CDR3 protein. Among about 430,000 distinct CDR3 sequences listed, approximately 25% were seen once. Source material: PBMCs or a T cell subset sorted from them (not recorded which). The receptors were sampled from an adult woman who had mild COVID-19 (a few samples of this study predate the infection). Cell type and time point are not known.

The chain is built from TRBV6-5 and TRBJ2-5; D unclear. Germline V gene sequence: CDR1 MNHEY, CDR2 SVGAGI. The V end lost 2 bases, the J end lost 5 bases, and 9 bases lay between the germline ends. CDR3 length: 13 amino acids. In DNA form, the CDR3 reads TGTGCCAGCAGTTACATTATGGGTGAGACCCAGTACTTC. It translates to CASSYIMGETQYF.

This clonotype was detected a few times. The V and J genes are TRBV6-2 or TRBV6-3 and TRBJ1-2; TRBD1 matches at 7 bases. The V and J ends lost 6 bases and 7 bases, in that order; junction bases with no gene match: 11. The CDR3 has 14 residues. Per the germline V gene, CDR1 is MNHEY and CDR2 is SVGEGT. CDR3 protein: CASRGSGTAGGYTF. CDR3 sequence (DNA): TGTGCCAGCAGAGGATCCGGGACAGCCGGTGGCTACACCTTC.

The table lists this clonotype with a few counts. Here the CDR3 reads CASSPTGRNEQYF. The CDR3 DNA is TGCGCCAGCAGCCCGACAGGGAGAAACGAGCAGTACTTC. The chain joins TRBV4-1 to TRBJ2-7, with 7 bases aligning to TRBD1. The CDR3 is 13 amino acids. The trim removed 4 bases at V and 5 bases at J, leaving 5 bases unmatched. CDR1 and CDR2 (germline): MGHRA, YSYEKL.

This sequence joins TRBV12-3 or TRBV12-4 and TRBJ2-5, with D hard to call. CDR3 length: 12 residues. Trimming removed 4 bases at V and 4 bases at J, with 7 bases between. CDR3 DNA: TGTGCCAGCAGTTCCGCAGGAGAGACCCAGTACTTC. This codes for CASSSAGETQYF.

This clonotype was counted a few times. The rearrangement links TRBV9 to TRBJ2-3, with TRBD2 matching over 10 bases. With 3 bases clipped from V and 6 bases from J, the junction kept 13 bases outside the gene matches. The CDR3 totals 17 residues. Germline V gene sequence: CDR1 SGDLS, CDR2 YYNGEE. The CDR3 DNA reads as TGTGCCAGCAGCGCTAGCGGGGGTCCTGGGACGGGCGATACGCAGTATTTT. Encoded protein: CASSASGGPGTGDTQYF.

The chain's CDR3 is CASIIYPGQGRSEQYF. CDR3 nucleotides: TGTGCCAGCATCATATATCCGGGACAGGGGAGGTCCGAGCAGTACTTC. The genes are TRBV5-6 and TRBJ2-7; 10 bases line up with TRBD1. Germline assignment: CDR1 SGHDT and CDR2 YYEEEE. This CDR3 contains 16 residues. V dropped 6 bases and J dropped 6; count of bases not matched to a gene: 15.

This clonotype was detected only a few times. The chain couples TRBV4-3 to TRBJ2-1, with TRBD2 identical over 10 bases. The germline CDR1 and CDR2 sequences are LGHNA and YSLEER. The trim removed 0 bases at V and 8 bases at J, leaving 1 base unmatched. This CDR3 has 14 residues. CDR3 coding DNA: TGCGCCAGCAGCCAAGAACTAGCGGGATATGAGCAGTTCTTC. Translating it yields CASSQELAGYEQFF.

V usage is TRBV30 and J usage is TRBJ2-7, with D hard to call. Germline V gene sequence: CDR1 GTSNPN, CDR2 SVGIG (reference sequence). The V gene lost 2 bases and the J gene lost 3 bases, with 8 bases spanning the gap. The CDR3 has 12 residues. The CDR3 DNA reads as TGTGCCTGGAGTTTCGACTTCTACGAGCAGTACTTC. Translating gives CAWSFDFYEQYF.

V and J are TRBV7-6 and TRBJ2-3, with D perhaps TRBD2 (6 bases). Trimming pared 3 bases from V and 5 bases from J, leaving 15 bases between. Per germline, CDR1 SGHVS and CDR2 FNYEAQ. The CDR3 loop spans 15 amino acids. For the CDR3, the DNA is TGTGCCAGCAGCTTCACGGTGGGAGCGGGAGATACGCAGTATTTT. This codes for CASSFTVGAGDTQYF.

This clonotype has more than one count but fewer than ten. V usage is TRBV5-1 and J usage is TRBJ1-4; 7 bases agree with TRBD1. Trimming removed 5 bases from V and 8 bases from J; junction bases left unmatched: 9. CDR1 and CDR2 from the germline V gene are SGHRS and YFSETQ. The length of the CDR3 is 14 residues. CDR3 sequence reads: CASRWTGGGEKLFF. The CDR3 bases are TGCGCCAGCAGGTGGACAGGAGGTGGAGAAAAACTGTTTTTT.

The V and J genes are TRBV20-1 and TRBJ1-5, with D perhaps matching TRBD1 (5 bases). CDR1 is DFQATT, CDR2 SNEGSKA, per germline (reference sequence). Trimming left V 0 bases short and J 7 bases short, with 16 bases between. The CDR3 is 15 amino acids. Here the CDR3 DNA reads TGCAGTGCTAGAGATCTCAGGGAGGCACGACAGCCCCAGCATTTT. This sequence encodes CSARDLREARQPQHF.

In DNA, the CDR3 is TGTGCCAGCAGCTTAGATACGTGGGGACAGGGGCGAGATACGCAGTATTTT. Translation gives CASSLDTWGQGRDTQYF. The chain is built from TRBV11-2 and TRBJ2-3; TRBD1 matches 10 bases. J lost 5 bases, V lost 0 bases, and 8 bases had no gene match. The CDR3 spans 17 residues. CDR1 and CDR2 from the germline V gene are SGHAT and FQNNGV.

The sample holds a few counts of this clonotype. This chain uses TRBV2 with TRBJ1-1; D is unresolved. There are 11 residues in the CDR3. The germline CDR1 and CDR2 sequences are SNHLY and FYNNEI. Trimming took 4 bases from V and 3 from J, leaving 3 bases between them. The CDR3 is CASSGYTEAFF. CDR3 bases: TGTGCCAGCAGTGGTTACACTGAAGCTTTCTTT.

This clonotype was detected a few times. The gene calls are TRBV27 and TRBJ1-3; D remains ambiguous. Germline V gene sequence: CDR1 MNHEY, CDR2 SMNVEV (reference sequence). CDR3 length: 13 residues. Deletions cut 6 bases from V and 0 bases from J, with 6 bases between. In DNA, the CDR3 is TGTGCCAGCAGCCGAAACTCTGGAAACACCATATATTTT. Translated: CASSRNSGNTIYF.

This rearrangement joins TRBV7-8 to TRBJ2-2; TRBD2 might be the D (6 bases). Germline loops: CDR1 SGHVS, CDR2 FQNEAQ. CDR3 size: 15 residues. V was pared by 1 base and J by 6 bases, with 12 bases between. The CDR3 is CASSLVGTDAGELFF. As DNA, the CDR3 is TGTGCCAGCAGCTTAGTAGGGACTGACGCCGGGGAGCTGTTTTTT.

This clonotype has a handful of counts. The chain recombines TRBV3-1 with TRBJ2-7; D remains ambiguous. V lost 1 base to trimming and J lost 3 bases, with 16 bases between them. Germline assignment: CDR1 LGHDT and CDR2 YNNKEL (reference sequence). The CDR3 is 16 residues long. CDR3 protein: CASSQVGWQYGYEQYF. The CDR3 DNA reads as TGTGCCAGCAGCCAAGTCGGTTGGCAGTATGGCTACGAGCAGTACTTC.

There are a few counts of this clonotype. This chain uses TRBV15 with TRBJ2-2, with a possible D match to TRBD2 (7 bases). The V gene's germline CDR1 is LNHNV and CDR2 YYDKDF (reference sequence). The ends were cut back, 5 bases at V and 6 bases at J, with 22 bases in the middle. The CDR3 sequence is 17 residues long. The DNA of the CDR3 is TGTGCCACCAGCGGGGGGGGGCCTGGGATTAAGCCCGGGGAGCTGTTTTTT. This gives the protein CATSGGGPGIKPGELFF.

The genes are TRBV7-9 and TRBJ2-7; 11 nucleotides line up with TRBD1. Germline values: CDR1 SEHNR, CDR2 FQNEAQ (reference sequence). The CDR3 spans 15 residues. After removal of 5 bases from V and 5 bases from J, the junction contained 8 bases not matched to a gene. DNA of the CDR3: TGTGCCAGCAGCCGGGACAGGGGGTTAGTCAACGAGCAGTACTTC. Protein product: CASSRDRGLVNEQYF.

This clonotype was seen repeatedly, ten times or more. V usage is TRBV7-9 and J usage is TRBJ1-4; D is undetermined. V shed 5 bases and J shed 8 bases, with 12 bases lying between them. The CDR3 has 13 residues. Germline values: CDR1 SEHNR, CDR2 FQNEAQ (reference sequence). This CDR3 is CASSRIPGEKLFF. The CDR3 DNA sequence: TGTGCCAGCAGCCGCATCCCCGGAGAAAAACTGTTTTTT. Combining the CDR3 with reference TRBV7-9 and TRBJ1-4 gives the whole variable domain DTGVSQNPRHKITKRGQNVTFRCDPISEHNRLYWYRQTLGQGPEFLTYFQNEAQLEKSRLLSDRFSAERPKGSFSTLEIQRTEQGDSAMYLCASSRIPGEKLFFGSGTQLSVL.

The V gene is TRBV5-1, the J gene TRBJ2-2; TRBD1 matches 8 bases. CDR1 and CDR2 from the germline V gene are SGHRS and YFSETQ. The CDR3 is made up of 15 amino acids. After removal of 4 bases from V and 4 bases from J, the junction contained 6 bases not matched to a gene. CDR3 sequence reads: CASSVDRGPTGELFF. Written as DNA, the CDR3 is TGCGCCAGCAGCGTAGACAGGGGTCCCACCGGGGAGCTGTTTTTT.

This clonotype was seen more than once but under ten times. The chain couples TRBV7-9 to TRBJ1-2; 7 positions match TRBD1. The germline CDR1 and CDR2 sequences are SEHNR and FQNEAQ (reference sequence). The CDR3 contains 15 residues. Trimming at V came to 4 bases and at J to 5 bases, leaving 10 bases not matched to a gene. The CDR3 DNA reads as TGTGCCAGCAGCTCAACGGACAGGCGCTTTTATGGCTACACCTTC. Residues: CASSSTDRRFYGYTF.

The CDR3 loop is CATSDQDSPHPTLTDTQYF. CDR3 bases: TGTGCCACCAGTGATCAGGACTCACCCCATCCCACTCTCACAGATACGCAGTATTTT. V is TRBV24-1 and J is TRBJ2-3; tentative D call: TRBD2 (5 bases). Germline V CDR1 and CDR2: KGHDR, SFDVKD. The CDR3 runs 19 residues. Trimming stripped 3 bases from V and 2 bases from J, with 23 bases between.